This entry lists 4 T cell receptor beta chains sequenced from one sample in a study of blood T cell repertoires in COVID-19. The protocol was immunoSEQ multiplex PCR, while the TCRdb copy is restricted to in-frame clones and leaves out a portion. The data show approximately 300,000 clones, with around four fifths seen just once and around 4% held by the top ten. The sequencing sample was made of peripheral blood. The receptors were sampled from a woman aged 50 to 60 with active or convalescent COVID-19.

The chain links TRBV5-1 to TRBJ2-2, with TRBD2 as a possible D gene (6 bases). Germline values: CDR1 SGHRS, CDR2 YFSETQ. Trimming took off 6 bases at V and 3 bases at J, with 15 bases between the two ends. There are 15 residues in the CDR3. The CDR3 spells CASTPLATHTGELFF. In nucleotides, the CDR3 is TGCGCCAGCACCCCCCTAGCGACCCACACCGGGGAGCTGTTTTTT.

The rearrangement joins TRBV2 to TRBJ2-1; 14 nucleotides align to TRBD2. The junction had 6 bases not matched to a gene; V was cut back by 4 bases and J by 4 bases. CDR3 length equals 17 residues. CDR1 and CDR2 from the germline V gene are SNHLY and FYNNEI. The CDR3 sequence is CASSAPGTSGGYNEQFF. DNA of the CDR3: TGTGCCAGCAGTGCCCCCGGGACTAGCGGGGGATACAATGAGCAGTTCTTC. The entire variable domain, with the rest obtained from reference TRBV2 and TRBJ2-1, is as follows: EPEVTQTPSHQVTQMGQEVILRCVPISNHLYFYWYRQILGQKVEFLVSFYNNEISEKSEIFDDQFSVERPDGSNFTLKIRSTKLEDSAMYFCASSAPGTSGGYNEQFFGPGTRLTVL.

CDR3 sequence (DNA): TGTGCCAGCAGCTCCGCCCGGCGGGCTGGAGATACGCAGTATTTT. Protein product: CASSSARRAGDTQYF. This chain links TRBV5-4 with TRBJ2-3; D might be TRBD2 (5 bases). The CDR3 covers 15 residues. The V end was cut by 3 bases, the J end by 5 bases, with 16 bases between. The germline CDR1 and CDR2 sequences are SGHNT and YYREEE (reference sequence).

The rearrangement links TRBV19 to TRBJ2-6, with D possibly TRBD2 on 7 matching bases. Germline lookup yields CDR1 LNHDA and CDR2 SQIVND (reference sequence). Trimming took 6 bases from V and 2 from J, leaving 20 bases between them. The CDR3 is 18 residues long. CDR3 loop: CASSPGGLRLPGANVLTF. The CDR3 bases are TGTGCCAGTAGCCCCGGGGGGCTGAGGCTGCCTGGGGCCAACGTCCTGACTTTC.